This T cell receptor beta chain was captured by sequencing in a study of T-cell reconstitution after alpha-beta-depleted transplantation in children. The CDR3 covers 14 residues. The V gene lost 0 bases and the J gene lost 5 bases, with 10 bases spanning the gap. The germline V gene encodes CDR1 MNHEY and CDR2 SVGAGI. Study findings and constraints: Newly produced T cells mostly accounted for T-cell counts and diversity one year post-transplant. The origin of alpha-beta T cells about two months after transplant was reportedly several hundred expanded graft clones.

This clonotype showed up many times. Its antigen is currently unknown. Unique molecular identifiers were used to barcode this TCRbeta library. One entry per CDR3 protein results from TCRdb running MiXCR on the PCR reads. The sample lists roughly 160,000 distinct CDR3 sequences; 11% were seen once. The specimen was PBMCs, collected before TCRalphabeta/CD19-depleted stem cell transplant. This TCR came from a boy aged 2 to 10 with acute myeloid leukemia, due to receive a stem cell transplant. This chain joins TRBV6-5 and TRBJ2-5, with D tentatively TRBD2 (5 bases). The CDR3 reads CASSYSMGGETQYF. In nucleotides, the CDR3 is TGTGCCAGCAGTTACTCGATGGGCGGGGAGACCCAGTACTTC.